What follows describes a single TCR beta chain. Its matching antigen is unknown. This sample is drawn from a study of beta chain features in type 1 diabetes. Germline values: CDR1 LGHNA, CDR2 YSLEER. This CDR3 is built from 13 residues. Deletions cut 0 bases from V and 4 bases from J, with 6 bases between. All of the isolated RNA was reverse transcribed, so expressed TCRB transcripts were sequenced. Generated by immunoSEQ multiplex PCR, the TCRdb table keeps only in-frame clones and is missing some. The table includes about 53,000 clones, 40% to 65% detected once. Study-wide results and caveats: Insertion counts at VDJ junctions were lower in type 1 diabetes patients, who also showed more deletions there. People with Type 1 diabetes carried modestly yet significantly shorter TCRB CDR3s in all four CD4+ subsets.

This chain uses TRBV4-3 with TRBJ2-5; D is possibly TRBD2 (5 bases). Material for sequencing was Tregs from blood. The source is a woman aged 40 to 50 with type 1 diabetes. Written as DNA, the CDR3 is TGCGCCAGCAGCCAAGATCGGGGAGAGACCCAGTACTTC. It yields the protein CASSQDRGETQYF.